This TCR beta chain was recovered during a study of T cells in Graves' hyperthyroidism and ophthalmopathy. The CDR3 is made up of 13 amino acids. CDR1 and CDR2 from the germline V gene are SGHRS and YFSETQ. The V and J ends lost 1 base and 8 bases respectively, with 12 bases between them. Regions amplified from RNA transcripts were the TCR beta CDR3 regions. HTBI primers were used for first-round RT-PCR of the TCR CDR3. TCRdb passed the multiplex PCR reads through MiXCR, listing each CDR3 protein once. The sample consists of 450,000 to 700,000 distinct CDR3 sequences, around 46% of them appearing once.

The sequence was collected from an adult woman with Graves' disease, either hyperthyroidism or ophthalmopathy (not recorded which). Material for sequencing was peripheral blood or thyroid tissue (not recorded which). The chain recombines TRBV5-1 with TRBJ1-2; no reliable D call. The CDR3 DNA reads TGCGCCAGCAGCTTGTCGGGCAATGGCGGCTACACCTTC. As protein: CASSLSGNGGYTF.